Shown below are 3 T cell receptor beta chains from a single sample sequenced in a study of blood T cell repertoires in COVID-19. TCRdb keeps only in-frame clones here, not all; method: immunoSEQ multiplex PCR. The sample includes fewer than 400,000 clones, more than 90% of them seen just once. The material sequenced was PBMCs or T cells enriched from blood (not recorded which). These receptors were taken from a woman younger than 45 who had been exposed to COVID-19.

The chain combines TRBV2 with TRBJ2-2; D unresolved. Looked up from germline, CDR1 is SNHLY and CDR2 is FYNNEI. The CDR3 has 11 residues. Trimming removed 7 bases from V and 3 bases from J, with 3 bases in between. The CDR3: CASTDTGELFF. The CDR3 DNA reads TGTGCCAGCACTGACACCGGGGAGCTGTTTTTT.

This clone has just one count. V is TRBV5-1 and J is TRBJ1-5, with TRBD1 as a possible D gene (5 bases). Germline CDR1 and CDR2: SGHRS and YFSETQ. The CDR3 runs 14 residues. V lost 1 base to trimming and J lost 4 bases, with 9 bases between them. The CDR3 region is CASSLSGINQPQHF. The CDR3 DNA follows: TGCGCCAGCAGCTTGTCAGGGATTAATCAGCCCCAGCATTTT.

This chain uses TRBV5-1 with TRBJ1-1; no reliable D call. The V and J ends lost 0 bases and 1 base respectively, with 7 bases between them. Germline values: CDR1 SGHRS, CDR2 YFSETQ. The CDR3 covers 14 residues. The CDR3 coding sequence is TGCGCCAGCAGCTTGGTTTCCAGGAACACTGAAGCTTTCTTT. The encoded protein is CASSLVSRNTEAFF. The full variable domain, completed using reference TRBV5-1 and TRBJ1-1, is KAGVTQTPRYLIKTRGQQVTLSCSPISGHRSVSWYQQTPGQGLQFLFEYFSETQRNKGNFPGRFSGRQFSNSRSEMNVSTLELGDSALYLCASSLVSRNTEAFFGQGTRLTVV.